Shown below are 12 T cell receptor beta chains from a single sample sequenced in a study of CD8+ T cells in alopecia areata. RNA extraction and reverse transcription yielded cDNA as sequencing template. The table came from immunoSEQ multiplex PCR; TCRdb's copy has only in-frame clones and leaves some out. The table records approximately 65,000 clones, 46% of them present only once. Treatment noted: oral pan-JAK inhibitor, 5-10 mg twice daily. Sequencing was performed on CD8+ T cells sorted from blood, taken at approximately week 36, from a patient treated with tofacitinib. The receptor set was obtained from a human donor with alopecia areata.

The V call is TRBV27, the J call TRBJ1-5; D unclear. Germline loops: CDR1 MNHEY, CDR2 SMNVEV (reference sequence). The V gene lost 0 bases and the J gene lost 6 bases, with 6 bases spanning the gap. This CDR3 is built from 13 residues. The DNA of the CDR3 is TGTGCCAGCAGTTTATCAGGGATTCAGCCCCAGCATTTT. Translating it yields CASSLSGIQPQHF.

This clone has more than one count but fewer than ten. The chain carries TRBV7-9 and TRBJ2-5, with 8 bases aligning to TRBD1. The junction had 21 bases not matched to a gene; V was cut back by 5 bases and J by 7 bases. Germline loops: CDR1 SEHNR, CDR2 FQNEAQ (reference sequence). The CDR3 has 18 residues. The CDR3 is CASSLPHPETGAPGTQYF. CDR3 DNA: TGTGCCAGCAGCCTCCCCCACCCCGAGACAGGGGCCCCTGGGACCCAGTACTTC.

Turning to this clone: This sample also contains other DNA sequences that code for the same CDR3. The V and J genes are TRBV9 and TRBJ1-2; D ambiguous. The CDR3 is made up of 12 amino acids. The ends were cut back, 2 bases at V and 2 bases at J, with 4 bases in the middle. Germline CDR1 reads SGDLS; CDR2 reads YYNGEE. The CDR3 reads CASSVGNYGYTF. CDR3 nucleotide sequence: TGTGCCAGCAGCGTCGGGAACTATGGCTACACCTTC.

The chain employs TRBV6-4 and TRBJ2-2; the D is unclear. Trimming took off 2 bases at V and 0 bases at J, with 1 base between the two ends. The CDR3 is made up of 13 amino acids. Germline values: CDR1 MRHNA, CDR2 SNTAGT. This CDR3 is CASSDTNTGELFF. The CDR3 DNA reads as TGTGCCAGCAGTGACACGAACACCGGGGAGCTGTTTTTT.

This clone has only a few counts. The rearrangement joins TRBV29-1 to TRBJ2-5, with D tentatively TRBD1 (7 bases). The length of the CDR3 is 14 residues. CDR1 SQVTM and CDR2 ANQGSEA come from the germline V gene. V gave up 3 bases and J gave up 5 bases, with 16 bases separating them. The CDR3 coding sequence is TGCAGCGTTGACAGGGGGGACCCACTGGAGACCCAGTACTTC. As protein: CSVDRGDPLETQYF.

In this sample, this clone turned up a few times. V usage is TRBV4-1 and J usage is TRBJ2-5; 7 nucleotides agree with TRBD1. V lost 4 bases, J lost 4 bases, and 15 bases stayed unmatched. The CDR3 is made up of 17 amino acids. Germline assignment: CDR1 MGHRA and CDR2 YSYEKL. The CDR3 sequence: CASSPSPETGLRETQYF. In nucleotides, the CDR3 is TGCGCCAGCAGCCCCTCACCGGAGACAGGGTTGCGAGAGACCCAGTACTTC.

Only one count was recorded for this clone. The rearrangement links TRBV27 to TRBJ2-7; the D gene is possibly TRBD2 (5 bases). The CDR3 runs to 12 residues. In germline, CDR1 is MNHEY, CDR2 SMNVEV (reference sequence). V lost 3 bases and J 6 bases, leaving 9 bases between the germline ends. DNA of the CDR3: TGTGCCAGCAGTTTCCCCCGGGGCGAGCAGTACTTC. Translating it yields CASSFPRGEQYF.

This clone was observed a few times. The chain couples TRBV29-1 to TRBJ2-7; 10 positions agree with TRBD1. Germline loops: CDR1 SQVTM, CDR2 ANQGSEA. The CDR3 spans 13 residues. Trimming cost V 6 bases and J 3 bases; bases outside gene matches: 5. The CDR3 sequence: CSVPGQGNYEQYF. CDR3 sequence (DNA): TGCAGCGTGCCGGGACAGGGGAACTACGAGCAGTACTTC.

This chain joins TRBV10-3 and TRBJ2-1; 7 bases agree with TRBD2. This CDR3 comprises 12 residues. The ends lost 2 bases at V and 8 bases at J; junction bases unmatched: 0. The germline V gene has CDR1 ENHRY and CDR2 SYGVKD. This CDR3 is CAISETSDEQFF. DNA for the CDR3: TGTGCCATCAGTGAGACTAGCGATGAGCAGTTCTTC.

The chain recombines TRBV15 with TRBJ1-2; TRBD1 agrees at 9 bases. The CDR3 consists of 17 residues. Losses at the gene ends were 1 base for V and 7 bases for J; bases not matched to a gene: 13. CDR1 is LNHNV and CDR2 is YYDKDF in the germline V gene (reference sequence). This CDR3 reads CATSRATGTGRTSGYTF. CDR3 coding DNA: TGTGCCACCAGCAGAGCAACCGGGACAGGGAGGACGAGTGGCTACACCTTC.

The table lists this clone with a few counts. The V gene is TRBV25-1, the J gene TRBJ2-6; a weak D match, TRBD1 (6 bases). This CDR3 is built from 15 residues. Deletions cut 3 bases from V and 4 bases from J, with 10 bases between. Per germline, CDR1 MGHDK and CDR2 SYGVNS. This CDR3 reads CASSDQGTGANVLTF. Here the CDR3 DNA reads TGTGCCAGCAGTGATCAGGGGACCGGGGCCAACGTCCTGACTTTC.

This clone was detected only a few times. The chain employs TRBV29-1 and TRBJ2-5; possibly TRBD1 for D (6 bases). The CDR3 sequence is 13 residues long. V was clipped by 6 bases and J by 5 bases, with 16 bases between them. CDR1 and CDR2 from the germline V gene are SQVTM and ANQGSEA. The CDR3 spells CSVAPGQGETQYF. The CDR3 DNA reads TGCAGCGTGGCCCCGGGACAAGGGGAGACCCAGTACTTC.